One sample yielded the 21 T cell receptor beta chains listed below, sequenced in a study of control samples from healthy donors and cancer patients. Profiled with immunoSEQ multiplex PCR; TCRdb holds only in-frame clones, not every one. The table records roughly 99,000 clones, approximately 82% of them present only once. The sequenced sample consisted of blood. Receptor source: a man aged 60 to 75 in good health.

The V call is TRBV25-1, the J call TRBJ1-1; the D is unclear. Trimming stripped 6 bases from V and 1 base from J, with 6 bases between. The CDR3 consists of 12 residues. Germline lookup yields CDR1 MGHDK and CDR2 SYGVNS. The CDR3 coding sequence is TGTGCCAGCAGGGCATCGAACACTGAAGCTTTCTTT. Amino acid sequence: CASRASNTEAFF.

CDR3 DNA: TGCAGCGTTGGGGCTTTCTCCTACGAGCAGTACTTC. It is translated as CSVGAFSYEQYF. This sequence joins TRBV29-1 and TRBJ2-7, with D unclear. Germline loops: CDR1 SQVTM, CDR2 ANQGSEA. Trimming took off 4 bases at V and 0 bases at J, with 7 bases between the two ends. CDR3 length equals 12 residues.

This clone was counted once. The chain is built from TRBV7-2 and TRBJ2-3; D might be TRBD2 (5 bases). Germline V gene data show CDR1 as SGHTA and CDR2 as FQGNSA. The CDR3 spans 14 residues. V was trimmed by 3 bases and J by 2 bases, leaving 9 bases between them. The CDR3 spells CASSLRTHTDTQYF. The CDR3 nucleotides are TGTGCCAGCAGCTTGAGGACTCACACAGATACGCAGTATTTT.

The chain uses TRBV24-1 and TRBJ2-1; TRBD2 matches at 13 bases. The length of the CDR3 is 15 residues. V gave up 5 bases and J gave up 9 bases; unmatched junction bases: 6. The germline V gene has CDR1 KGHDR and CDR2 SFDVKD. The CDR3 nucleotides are TGTGCCACCAGTGGGACTAGCGGGAGATTCGGTGAGCAGTTCTTC. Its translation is CATSGTSGRFGEQFF.

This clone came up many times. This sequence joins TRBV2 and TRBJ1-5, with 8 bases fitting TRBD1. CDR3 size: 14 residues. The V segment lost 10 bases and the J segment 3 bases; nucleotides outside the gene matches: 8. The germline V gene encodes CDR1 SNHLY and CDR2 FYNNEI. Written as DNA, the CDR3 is TGTGCCACGGCGAGGACAGGGAACAATCAGCCCCAGCATTTT. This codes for CATARTGNNQPQHF.

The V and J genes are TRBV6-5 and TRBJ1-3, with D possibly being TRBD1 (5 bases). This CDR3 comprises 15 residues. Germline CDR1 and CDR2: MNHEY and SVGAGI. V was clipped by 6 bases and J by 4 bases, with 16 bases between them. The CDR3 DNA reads TGTGCCAGCAGCGTAGGACAAGTTATCGGAAACACCATATATTTT. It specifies CASSVGQVIGNTIYF.

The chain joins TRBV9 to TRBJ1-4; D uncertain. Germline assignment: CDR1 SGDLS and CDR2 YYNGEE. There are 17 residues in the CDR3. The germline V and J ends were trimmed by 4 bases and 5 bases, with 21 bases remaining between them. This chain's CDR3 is CASSPSLASFSNEKLFF. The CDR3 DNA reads TGTGCCAGCAGCCCCAGCCTCGCTAGTTTTTCGAATGAAAAACTGTTTTTT.

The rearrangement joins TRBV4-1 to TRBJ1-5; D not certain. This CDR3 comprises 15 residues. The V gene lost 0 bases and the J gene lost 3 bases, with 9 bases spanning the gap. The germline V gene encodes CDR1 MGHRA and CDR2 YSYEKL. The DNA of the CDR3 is TGCGCCAGCAGCCAAGATCTGGTTTTCAATCAGCCCCAGCATTTT. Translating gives CASSQDLVFNQPQHF.

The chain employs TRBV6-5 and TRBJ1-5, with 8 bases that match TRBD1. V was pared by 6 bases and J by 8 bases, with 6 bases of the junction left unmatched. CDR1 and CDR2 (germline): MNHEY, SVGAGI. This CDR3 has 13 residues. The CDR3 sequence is CASRQGAWEPQHF. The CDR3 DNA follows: TGTGCCAGCAGGCAGGGGGCCTGGGAGCCCCAGCATTTT.

CDR3 sequence: CASGTGARQSGNTIYF. The CDR3 nucleotides are TGTGCCAGCGGCACAGGGGCCCGACAGTCTGGAAACACCATATATTTT. The chain employs TRBV3-1 (or the pseudogene TRBV3-2) and TRBJ1-3, with 7 bases aligning to TRBD1. This CDR3 region has 16 residues. Germline-derived CDR1 and CDR2 are LGHDT and YNNKEL (reference sequence). V shed 8 bases and J 1 base; nucleotides not matched to a gene: 11.

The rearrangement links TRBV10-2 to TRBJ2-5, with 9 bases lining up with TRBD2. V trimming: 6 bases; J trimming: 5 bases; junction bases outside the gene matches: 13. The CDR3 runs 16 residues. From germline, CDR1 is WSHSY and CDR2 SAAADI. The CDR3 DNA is TGCGCCAGCAGAAAGGGGCGGGAGGGCCGTTTGGAGACCCAGTACTTC. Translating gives CASRKGREGRLETQYF.

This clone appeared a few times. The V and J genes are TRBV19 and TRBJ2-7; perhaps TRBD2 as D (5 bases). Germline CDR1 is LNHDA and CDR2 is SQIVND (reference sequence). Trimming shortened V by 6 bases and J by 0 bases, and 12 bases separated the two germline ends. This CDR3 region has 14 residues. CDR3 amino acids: CASRLDYSSYEQYF. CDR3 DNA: TGTGCCAGTAGATTAGACTACAGCTCCTACGAGCAGTACTTC.

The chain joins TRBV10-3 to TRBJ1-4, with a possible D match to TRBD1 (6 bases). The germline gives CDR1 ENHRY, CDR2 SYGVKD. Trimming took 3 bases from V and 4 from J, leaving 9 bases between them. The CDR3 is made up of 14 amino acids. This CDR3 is CAISDGTNNEKLFF. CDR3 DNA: TGTGCCATCAGTGATGGGACAAATAATGAAAAACTGTTTTTT.

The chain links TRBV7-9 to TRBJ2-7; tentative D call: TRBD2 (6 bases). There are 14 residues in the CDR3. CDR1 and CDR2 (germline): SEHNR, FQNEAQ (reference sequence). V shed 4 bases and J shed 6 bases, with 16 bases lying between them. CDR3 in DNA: TGTGCCAGCAGCTCCGACTCGCGGGGCTTCGAGCAGTACTTC. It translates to CASSSDSRGFEQYF.

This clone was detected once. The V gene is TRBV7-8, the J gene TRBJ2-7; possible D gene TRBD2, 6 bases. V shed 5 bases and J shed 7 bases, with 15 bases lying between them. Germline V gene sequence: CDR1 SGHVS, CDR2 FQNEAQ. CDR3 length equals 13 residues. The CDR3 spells CASSAGPSGEQYF. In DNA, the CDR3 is TGTGCCAGCAGCGCGGGACCGTCGGGGGAGCAGTACTTC.

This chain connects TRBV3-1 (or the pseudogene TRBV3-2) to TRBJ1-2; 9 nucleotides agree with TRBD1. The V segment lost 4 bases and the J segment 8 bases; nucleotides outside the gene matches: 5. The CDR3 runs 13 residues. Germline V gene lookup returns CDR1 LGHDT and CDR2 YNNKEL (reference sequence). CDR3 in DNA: TGTGCCAGCAGCCCCCACACAGGGGGCGGCTACACCTTC. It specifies CASSPHTGGGYTF.

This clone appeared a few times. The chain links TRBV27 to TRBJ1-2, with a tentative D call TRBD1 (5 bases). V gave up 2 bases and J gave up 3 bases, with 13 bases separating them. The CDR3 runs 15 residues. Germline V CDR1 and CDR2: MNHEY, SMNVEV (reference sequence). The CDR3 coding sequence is TGTGCCAGCAGTTTACAGGGCAACCTCCACTATGGCTACACCTTC. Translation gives CASSLQGNLHYGYTF.

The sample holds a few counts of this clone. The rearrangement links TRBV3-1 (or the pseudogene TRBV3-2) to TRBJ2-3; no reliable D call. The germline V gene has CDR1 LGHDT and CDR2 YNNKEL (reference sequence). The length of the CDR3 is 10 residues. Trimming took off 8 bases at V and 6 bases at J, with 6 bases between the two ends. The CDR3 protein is CASFGDTQYF. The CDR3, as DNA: TGTGCCAGCTTCGGGGATACGCAGTATTTT.

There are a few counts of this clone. The CDR3 sequence: CASSRHRVNTEAFF. The DNA of the CDR3 is TGTGCCAGCAGCCGGCACAGGGTGAACACTGAAGCTTTCTTT. This sequence joins TRBV11-2 and TRBJ1-1; tentatively, D is TRBD1 (6 bases). The germline CDR1 and CDR2 sequences are SGHAT and FQNNGV. CDR3 length: 14 amino acids. Between the trimmed V and J ends, which lost 5 bases and 0 bases, there was a span of 10 bases.

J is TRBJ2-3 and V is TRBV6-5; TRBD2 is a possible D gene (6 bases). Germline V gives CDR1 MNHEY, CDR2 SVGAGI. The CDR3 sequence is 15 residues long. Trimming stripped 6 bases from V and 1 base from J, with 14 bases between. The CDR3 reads CASSLGGGGTDTQYF. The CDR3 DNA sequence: TGTGCCAGCAGCCTCGGGGGAGGAGGCACAGATACGCAGTATTTT.

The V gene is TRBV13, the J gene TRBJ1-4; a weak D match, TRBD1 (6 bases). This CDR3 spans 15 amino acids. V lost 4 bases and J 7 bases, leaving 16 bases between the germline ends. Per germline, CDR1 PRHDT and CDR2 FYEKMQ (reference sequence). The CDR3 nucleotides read TGTGCCAGCAGCTCCAGAGGGGGGGGAAGTGAAAAACTGTTTTTT. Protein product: CASSSRGGGSEKLFF.